The T cell receptor beta chain under discussion was sequenced for a study of beta chain features in type 1 diabetes. Study-wide points: Since sequencing was performed on cDNA, cells with high TCR expression could be over-represented.

Concerning this clone: Its antigen is as yet unknown.

Expressed TCRB transcripts got sequenced, as all isolated RNA was reverse transcribed. Profiling relied on immunoSEQ multiplex PCR, and the TCRdb table lists in-frame clones only, not all of them. This repertoire shows a few hundred thousand clones, 12% to 15% found once; its top ten account for roughly 7%. The germline V gene has CDR1 SQVTM and CDR2 ANQGSEA. The CDR3 spans 13 residues. V lost 4 bases and J 0 bases, leaving 7 bases between the germline ends. V gene TRBV29-1 combines with J gene TRBJ2-1; D gene ambiguous. The source material was central memory CD4+ T cells from blood. The origin of this receptor is a man aged 25 to 45 in good health. CDR3 amino acids: CSVVFFSYNEQFF. In nucleotides, the CDR3 is TGCAGCGTTGTATTTTTCTCCTACAATGAGCAGTTCTTC.